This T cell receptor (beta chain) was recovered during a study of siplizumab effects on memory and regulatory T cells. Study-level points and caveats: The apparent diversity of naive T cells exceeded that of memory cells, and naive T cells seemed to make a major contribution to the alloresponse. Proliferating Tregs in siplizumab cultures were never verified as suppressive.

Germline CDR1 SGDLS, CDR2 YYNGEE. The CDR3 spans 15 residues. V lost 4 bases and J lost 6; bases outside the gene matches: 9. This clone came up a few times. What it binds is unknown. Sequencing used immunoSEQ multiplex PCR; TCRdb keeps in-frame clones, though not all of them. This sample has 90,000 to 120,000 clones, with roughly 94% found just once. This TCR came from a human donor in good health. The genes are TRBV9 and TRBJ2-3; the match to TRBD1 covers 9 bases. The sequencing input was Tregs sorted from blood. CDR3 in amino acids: CASSPRDRERDTQYF. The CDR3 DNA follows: TGTGCCAGCAGCCCCCGGGACAGGGAAAGGGATACGCAGTATTTT.